Detailed here is one T cell receptor beta chain. Its antigen is still unknown. The data are from a study of regulatory T cells in long-lasting Graves disease. Study-level points and caveats: Reduced TCR diversity was observed in persistent Graves' patients versus newly diagnosed patients. No thyroid tissue was studied; the work used peripheral blood only.

The CDR3 consists of 14 residues. Trimming cost V 7 bases and J 6 bases; bases outside gene matches: 7. The time point: newly diagnosed GD, antithyroid drugs for less than 3 months. Construction of the TCR library relied on RNA isolated from PBMCs. An endocrinology department in Xi'an, China, supplied the patients. Arm-PCR with iRepertoire HTBI primers amplified the CDR3 regions for these TCR beta libraries. One entry per CDR3 protein, called by TCRdb with MiXCR from the multiplex PCR reads. The sample carries 300,000 to 400,000 distinct CDR3 sequences, roughly 17% recorded once. This sample was shared with a second study, whose subject was T cells in Graves' hyperthyroidism and ophthalmopathy.

The chain carries TRBV12-3 or TRBV12-4 and TRBJ2-7; 12 bases fit TRBD2. The clonotype originates from a man aged 40-55 years with Graves disease. The sequencing used peripheral blood mononuclear cells (PBMCs), collected at new diagnosis, from a patient treated with antithyroid drugs. CDR3 amino acids: CASTPSGGALEQYF. The CDR3 region has the DNA TGTGCCAGCACCCCTAGCGGGGGGGCCCTCGAGCAGTACTTC.